The text below deals with one T cell receptor (beta chain). The data were obtained in a study of blood T cell repertoires in COVID-19. The wider study: There were acute and convalescent COVID-19 samples, and they came from the United States, Italy and Spain. T cells, B-cell-depleted T cells, or PBMCs supplied cDNA or gDNA.

In the source study's methods: Scientists estimated how many nucleated cells there were by amplifying reference gene primers. TCRdb's copy holds only in-frame clones and misses some; the assay was immunoSEQ multiplex PCR. That table supplies the V and J calls and clone size; D and trimming were determined from the DNA. In the table there are some 90,000 clones, 80% of which are singletons. This sequence originates from a woman between 65 and 79 years old with acute or convalescent COVID-19. Sequencing was performed on peripheral blood.

The CDR3 loop reads CASSYVRVFTLNTEAFF. The CDR3 region has the DNA TGTGCCAGCAGTTACGTCCGGGTTTTTACCCTGAACACTGAAGCTTTCTTT. This rearrangement joins TRBV6-2 or TRBV6-3 to TRBJ1-1; D gene ambiguous. CDR3 length: 17 amino acids. V was shortened by 2 bases and J by 0 bases, with 16 bases between the two germline ends. Germline CDR1 and CDR2: MNHEY and SVGEGT.